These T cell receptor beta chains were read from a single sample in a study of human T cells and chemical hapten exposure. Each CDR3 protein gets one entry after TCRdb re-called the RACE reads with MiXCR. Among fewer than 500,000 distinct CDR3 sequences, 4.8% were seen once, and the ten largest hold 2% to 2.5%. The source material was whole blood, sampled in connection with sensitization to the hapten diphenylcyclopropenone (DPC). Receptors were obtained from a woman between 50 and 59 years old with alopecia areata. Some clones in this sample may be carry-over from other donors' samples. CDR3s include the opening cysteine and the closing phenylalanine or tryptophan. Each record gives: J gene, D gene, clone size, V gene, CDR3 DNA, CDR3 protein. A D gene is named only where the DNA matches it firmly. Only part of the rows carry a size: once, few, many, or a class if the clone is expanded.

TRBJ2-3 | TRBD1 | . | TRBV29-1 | TGCAGCGTTGACCCGTCAGGGGGCGCGTTCTTTACGCAGTATTTT | CSVDPSGGAFFTQYF
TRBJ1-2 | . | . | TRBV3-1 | TGTGCCAGCAGCCAAGATTGGAGGGGCTACACCTTC | CASSQDWRGYTF
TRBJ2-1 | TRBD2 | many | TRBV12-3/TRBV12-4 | TGTGCCAGCAGTTTACAGATGACTAGCGCCAACAATGAGCAGTTCTTC | CASSLQMTSANNEQFF
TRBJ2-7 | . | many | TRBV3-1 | TGTGCCAGCAGCCAAAGCAGGGGGGCCTACGAGCAGTACTTC | CASSQSRGAYEQYF
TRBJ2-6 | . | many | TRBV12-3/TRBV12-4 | TGTGCCAGCACACAGGGCCTCTCTGGGGCCAACGTCCTGACTTTC | CASTQGLSGANVLTF
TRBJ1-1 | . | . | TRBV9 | TGTGCCAGCAGCGTAGAGCCCTCGGCTACCACTGAAGCTTTCTTT | CASSVEPSATTEAFF
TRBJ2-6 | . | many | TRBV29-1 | TGCAGCGTTGAAAGGTGGTCAGGCTCTGGGGCCAACGTCCTGACTTTC | CSVERWSGSGANVLTF
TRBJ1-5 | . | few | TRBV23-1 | TGCGCCAGCAGTCAAAACAGGCGTTATCAGCCCCAGCATTTT | CASSQNRRYQPQHF
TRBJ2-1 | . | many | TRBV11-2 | TGTGCCAGCAGCTCGGGGGGCGGTGAGCAGTTCTTC | CASSSGGGEQFF
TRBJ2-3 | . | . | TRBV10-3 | TGTGCCATCAGTACTGACACAGATACGCAGTATTTT | CAISTDTDTQYF